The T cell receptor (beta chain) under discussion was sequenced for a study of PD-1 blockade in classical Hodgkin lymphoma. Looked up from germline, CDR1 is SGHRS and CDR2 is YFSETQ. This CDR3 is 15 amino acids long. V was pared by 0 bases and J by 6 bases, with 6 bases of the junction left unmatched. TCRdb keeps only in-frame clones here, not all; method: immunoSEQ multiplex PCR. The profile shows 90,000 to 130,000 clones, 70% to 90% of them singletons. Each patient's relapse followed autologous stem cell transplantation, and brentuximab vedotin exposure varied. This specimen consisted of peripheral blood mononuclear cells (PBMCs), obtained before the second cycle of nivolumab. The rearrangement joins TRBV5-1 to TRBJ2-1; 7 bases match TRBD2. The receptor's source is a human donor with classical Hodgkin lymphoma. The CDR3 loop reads CASSLGTSGTNEQFF. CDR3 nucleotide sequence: TGCGCCAGCAGCTTGGGGACTAGTGGCACCAATGAGCAGTTCTTC.